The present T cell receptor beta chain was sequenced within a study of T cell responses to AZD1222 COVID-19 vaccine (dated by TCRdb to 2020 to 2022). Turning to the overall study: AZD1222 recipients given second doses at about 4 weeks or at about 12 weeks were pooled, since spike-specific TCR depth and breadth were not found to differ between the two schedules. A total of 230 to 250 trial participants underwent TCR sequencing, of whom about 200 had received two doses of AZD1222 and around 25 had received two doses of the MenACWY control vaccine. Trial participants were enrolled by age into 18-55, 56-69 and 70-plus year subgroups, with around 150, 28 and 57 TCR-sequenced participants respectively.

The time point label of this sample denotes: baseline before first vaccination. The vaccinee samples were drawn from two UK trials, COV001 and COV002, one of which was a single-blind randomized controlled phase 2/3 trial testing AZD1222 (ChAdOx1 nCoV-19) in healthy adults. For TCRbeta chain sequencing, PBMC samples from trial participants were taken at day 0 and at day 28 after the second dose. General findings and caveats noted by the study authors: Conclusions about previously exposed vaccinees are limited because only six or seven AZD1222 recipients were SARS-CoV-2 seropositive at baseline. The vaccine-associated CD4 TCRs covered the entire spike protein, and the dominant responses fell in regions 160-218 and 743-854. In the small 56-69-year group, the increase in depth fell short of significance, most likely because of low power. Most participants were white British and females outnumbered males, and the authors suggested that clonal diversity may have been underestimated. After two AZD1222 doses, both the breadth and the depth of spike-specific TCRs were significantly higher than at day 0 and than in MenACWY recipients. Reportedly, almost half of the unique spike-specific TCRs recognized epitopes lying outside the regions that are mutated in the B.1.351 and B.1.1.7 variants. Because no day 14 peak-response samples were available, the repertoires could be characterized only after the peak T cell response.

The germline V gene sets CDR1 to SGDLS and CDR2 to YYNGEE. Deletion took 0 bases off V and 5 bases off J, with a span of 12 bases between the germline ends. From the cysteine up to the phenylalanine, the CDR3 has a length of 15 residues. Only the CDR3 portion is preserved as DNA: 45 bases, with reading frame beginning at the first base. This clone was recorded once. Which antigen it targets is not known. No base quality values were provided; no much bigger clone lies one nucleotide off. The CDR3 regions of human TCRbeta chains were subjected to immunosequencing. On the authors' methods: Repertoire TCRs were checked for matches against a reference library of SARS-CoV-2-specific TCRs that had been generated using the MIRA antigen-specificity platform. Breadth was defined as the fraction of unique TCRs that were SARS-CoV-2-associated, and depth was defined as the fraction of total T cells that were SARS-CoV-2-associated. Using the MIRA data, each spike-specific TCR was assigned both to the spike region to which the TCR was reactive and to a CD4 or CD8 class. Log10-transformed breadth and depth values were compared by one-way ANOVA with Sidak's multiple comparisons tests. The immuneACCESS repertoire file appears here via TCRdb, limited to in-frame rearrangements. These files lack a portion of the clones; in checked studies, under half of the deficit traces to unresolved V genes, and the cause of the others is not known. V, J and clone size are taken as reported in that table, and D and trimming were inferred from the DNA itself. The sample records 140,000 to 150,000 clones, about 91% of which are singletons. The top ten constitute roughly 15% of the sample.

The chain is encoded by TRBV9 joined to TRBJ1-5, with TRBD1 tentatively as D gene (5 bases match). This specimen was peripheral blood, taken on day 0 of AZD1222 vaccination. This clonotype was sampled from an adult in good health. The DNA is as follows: TGTGCCAGCAGCGTAGACCATCCCAGGGATCAGCCCCAGCATTTT. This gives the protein CASSVDHPRDQPQHF.